Shown below are 29 T cell receptor beta chains from a single sample sequenced in a study of CD8 T cells in Susac syndrome. Random hexamers were used to reverse transcribe the RNA input (about 0.5 to 1 ug). TCRdb ran MiXCR on the immunoSEQ multiplex PCR reads and lists one entry per CDR3 protein. The data hold roughly 200,000 distinct CDR3 sequences, with around 94% observed a single time. Sequencing input: CD4+ T cells from PBMCs. Every receptor here comes from a human donor with Susac syndrome.

This clonotype was detected only once. This CDR3 reads CASSLEAAETQYF. The CDR3 coding sequence is TGTGCCAGCAGCTTAGAAGCAGCAGAGACCCAGTACTTC. The rearrangement links TRBV7-9 to TRBJ2-5, with D unresolved. Germline V lookup: CDR1 SEHNR, CDR2 FQNEAQ (reference sequence). Deletions cut 1 base from V and 4 bases from J, with 7 bases between. The CDR3 length is 13 residues.

The V gene is TRBV14, the J gene TRBJ2-3; D is unclear. The germline V and J ends were trimmed by 4 bases and 0 bases, with 5 bases remaining between them. The CDR3 contains 13 residues. CDR1 and CDR2 (germline): SGHDN, FVKESK. CDR3 in amino acids: CASSRRSTDTQYF. CDR3 sequence (DNA): TGTGCCAGCAGCCGAAGGAGCACAGATACGCAGTATTTT.

The genes are TRBV6-6 and TRBJ2-7, with D maybe TRBD1 (6 bases). The CDR3 is 12 residues long. Germline V gene lookup returns CDR1 MNHNY and CDR2 SVGAGI (reference sequence). Trimming shortened V by 7 bases and J by 7 bases, and 14 bases separated the two germline ends. The CDR3 DNA follows: TGTGCCAGCACGCTAAGTCAGGGGGAGCAGTACTTC. Translating it yields CASTLSQGEQYF.

The chain combines TRBV10-3 with TRBJ2-7; D not resolved. The CDR3 runs to 12 residues. Germline loops: CDR1 ENHRY, CDR2 SYGVKD. With 6 bases removed from V and 6 bases from J, the gap between germline ends came to 12 bases. The CDR3 is CAIRASTGEQYF. The CDR3 DNA follows: TGTGCCATCAGGGCGTCGACGGGCGAGCAGTACTTC.

The chain has TRBV12-3 or TRBV12-4 and TRBJ1-1, with 8 bases identical to TRBD1. V was pared by 6 bases and J by 0 bases, with 3 bases of the junction left unmatched. This CDR3 has 14 residues. The CDR3 region has the DNA TGTGCCAGCAGGATACAGGGGGTGAACACTGAAGCTTTCTTT. Translation gives CASRIQGVNTEAFF.

V gene TRBV5-6 combines with J gene TRBJ2-3; perhaps TRBD1 as D (5 bases). The germline V gene has CDR1 SGHDT and CDR2 YYEEEE. This CDR3 is built from 14 residues. The V and J ends lost 2 bases and 4 bases respectively, with 11 bases between them. The CDR3 here is CASSFQGSADTQYF. CDR3 DNA: TGTGCCAGCAGCTTTCAGGGTTCTGCAGATACGCAGTATTTT.

The genes are TRBV12-3 or TRBV12-4 and TRBJ1-1; D might be TRBD1 (6 bases). Trimming cost V 9 bases and J 4 bases, with 12 bases left between them. The CDR3 has 12 amino acids. CDR3 region: CASYRVGTEAFF. CDR3 in DNA: TGTGCCAGTTACAGGGTCGGCACTGAAGCTTTCTTT.

J is TRBJ2-7 and V is TRBV20-1; TRBD2 might be the D (5 bases). The CDR3 extends over 12 amino acids. CDR1 DFQATT and CDR2 SNEGSKA come from the germline V gene (reference sequence). The V end was cut by 2 bases, the J end by 5 bases, with 10 bases between. For the CDR3, the DNA is TGCAGTGCTAGACTAGCTCCGCACGAGCAGTACTTC. This sequence encodes CSARLAPHEQYF.

The DNA for the CDR3 is TGTGCCAGCAGCTTGAGTAGCCCCAATGAGCAGTTCTTC. Translation: CASSLSSPNEQFF. The chain recombines TRBV5-4 with TRBJ2-1; D unresolved. The CDR3 sequence is 13 residues long. The germline CDR1 and CDR2 sequences are SGHNT and YYREEE (reference sequence). Trimming pared 1 base from V and 6 bases from J, leaving 8 bases between.

The chain uses TRBV7-2 and TRBJ2-1; no definite D call. Between the trimmed V and J ends, which lost 0 bases and 4 bases, there was a span of 13 bases. Germline loops: CDR1 SGHTA, CDR2 FQGNSA. This CDR3 region has 16 residues. CDR3 sequence: CASSLAFQLGYNEQFF. DNA for the CDR3: TGTGCCAGCAGCTTAGCTTTCCAACTGGGGTACAATGAGCAGTTCTTC. Variable domain in full (rest from reference TRBV7-2 and TRBJ2-1): GAGVSQSPSNKVTEKGKDVELRCDPISGHTALYWYRQSLGQGLEFLIYFQGNSAPDKSGLPSDRFSAERTGGSVSTLTIQRTQQEDSAVYLCASSLAFQLGYNEQFFGPGTRLTVL.

The V and J genes are TRBV20-1 and TRBJ1-1; D may be TRBD1 (5 bases). Germline assignment: CDR1 DFQATT and CDR2 SNEGSKA (reference sequence). This CDR3 has 14 residues. Trimming shortened V by 6 bases and J by 1 base, and 15 bases separated the two germline ends. Here the CDR3 reads CSATKTEGNTEAFF. CDR3 nucleotide sequence: TGCAGTGCAACTAAGACAGAAGGGAACACTGAAGCTTTCTTT.

The J gene is TRBJ2-5, the V gene TRBV23-1, with D perhaps given as TRBD1 or TRBD2 (5 bases each). TRBV23-1 is filed as an ORF, its function uncertain. There are 14 residues in the CDR3. V lost 4 bases to trimming and J lost 1 base, with 10 bases between them. DNA of the CDR3: TGCGCCAGCAGTCGGGAAGGGACCCAAGAGACCCAGTACTTC. It encodes CASSREGTQETQYF.

Here the CDR3 reads CASSRNQRGYNEQFF. The DNA for the CDR3 is TGCGCCAGCAGCCGAAACCAGAGGGGGTACAATGAGCAGTTCTTC. V is TRBV4-3 and J is TRBJ2-1, with a tentative D call TRBD1 (6 bases). The germline CDR1 and CDR2 sequences are LGHNA and YSLEER. Between the trimmed V and J ends, which lost 4 bases and 4 bases, there was a span of 14 bases. This CDR3 region has 15 residues.

The chain carries TRBV3-1 and TRBJ2-5; TRBD1 matches 9 bases. The junction had 11 bases not matched to a gene; V was cut back by 4 bases and J by 5 bases. CDR3 length equals 16 residues. The germline V gene encodes CDR1 LGHDT and CDR2 YNNKEL (reference sequence). CDR3 region: CASSPMLGQGGETQYF. The CDR3 bases are TGTGCCAGCAGCCCGATGTTGGGACAGGGTGGGGAGACCCAGTACTTC.

This chain links TRBV7-2 with TRBJ2-2; tentatively, D is TRBD1 or TRBD2 (5 bases each). The germline CDR1 and CDR2 sequences are SGHTA and FQGNSA. The CDR3 contains 17 residues. V was shortened by 1 base and J by 0 bases, with 12 bases between the two germline ends. Here the CDR3 DNA reads TGTGCCAGCAGCTTAGGACCGGGACGAACGAACACCGGGGAGCTGTTTTTT. Translated: CASSLGPGRTNTGELFF.

The chain links TRBV15 to TRBJ2-7; TRBD2 matches 8 bases. The CDR3 loop spans 15 amino acids. Germline V gene sequence: CDR1 LNHNV, CDR2 YYDKDF (reference sequence). The V segment lost 0 bases and the J segment 6 bases; nucleotides outside the gene matches: 7. The CDR3 nucleotides read TGTGCCACCAGCAGAGATCATCGGGAGGGCGGCGAGCAGTACTTC. Translating gives CATSRDHREGGEQYF.

This chain uses TRBV6-5 with TRBJ1-2; 7 bases map to TRBD1. In germline, CDR1 is MNHEY, CDR2 SVGAGI. V lost 2 bases, J lost 4 bases, and 7 bases stayed unmatched. The CDR3 has 15 amino acids. The CDR3 DNA sequence: TGTGCCAGCAGTTACGCCGGGACAGAGACCTATGGCTACACCTTC. Amino acids: CASSYAGTETYGYTF.

The sample holds a few counts of this clonotype. The chain joins TRBV12-3 or TRBV12-4 to TRBJ2-7; TRBD2 aligns across 12 bases. The CDR3 is 15 amino acids. V dropped 6 bases and J dropped 7; count of bases not matched to a gene: 10. This CDR3 reads CASSSRTSGAGEQYF. The CDR3 nucleotides read TGTGCCAGCAGCAGCCGGACTAGCGGGGCCGGGGAGCAGTACTTC.

The chain employs TRBV7-2 and TRBJ2-7; D possibly corresponds to TRBD2 (5 bases). This CDR3 spans 15 amino acids. From germline, CDR1 is SGHTA and CDR2 FQGNSA. Trimming removed 5 bases from V and 5 bases from J, with 19 bases in between. The CDR3 DNA is TGTGCCAGCAGCCCAAGCACGGCGGGTCCTAACGAGCAGTACTTC. Amino acid sequence: CASSPSTAGPNEQYF.

The chain recombines TRBV6-1 with TRBJ2-7; a possible D gene is TRBD1 (5 bases). Germline CDR1 and CDR2: MNHNS and SASEGT. Trimming stripped 6 bases from V and 0 bases from J, with 12 bases between. This CDR3 is 14 amino acids long. Written as DNA, the CDR3 is TGTGCCAGCAGCAGGGTATACGACTCCTACGAGCAGTACTTC. It translates to CASSRVYDSYEQYF.

The rearrangement joins TRBV29-1 to TRBJ2-1, with 11 bases lining up with TRBD2. Germline assignment: CDR1 SQVTM and CDR2 ANQGSEA. This CDR3 is built from 16 residues. Trimming at V came to 5 bases and at J to 4 bases, leaving 10 bases not matched to a gene. CDR3 residues: CSVNSPGLAVYNEQFF. CDR3 coding DNA: TGCAGCGTTAACTCCCCGGGACTAGCGGTTTACAATGAGCAGTTCTTC.

Written as DNA, the CDR3 is TGTGCCAGCAGCTTAGTGTCGGGAGGAGGGACAGATACGCAGTATTTT. Translating it yields CASSLVSGGGTDTQYF. The genes are TRBV7-2 and TRBJ2-3; 7 nucleotides line up with TRBD2. The CDR3 consists of 16 residues. Germline trimming cut 1 base from V and 3 bases from J; bases unmatched to any gene: 7. The germline V gene encodes CDR1 SGHTA and CDR2 FQGNSA.

This sequence joins TRBV12-3 or TRBV12-4 and TRBJ1-4; D is ambiguous. The CDR3 totals 15 residues. Trimming stripped 5 bases from V and 4 bases from J, with 14 bases between. As DNA, the CDR3 is TGTGCCAGCAGTACCCCGAGTAGAAGTAATGAAAAACTGTTTTTT. Translating gives CASSTPSRSNEKLFF.

The CDR3 sequence: CASSLQFYFKQNNEQFF. The CDR3 nucleotides are TGTGCCAGCAGTTTACAGTTCTACTTTAAACAGAACAATGAGCAGTTCTTC. The V gene is TRBV28, the J gene TRBJ2-1; D gene ambiguous. This CDR3 contains 17 residues. Trimming took 2 bases from V and 5 from J, leaving 19 bases between them. The germline CDR1 and CDR2 sequences are MDHEN and SYDVKM.

This clonotype was detected a few times. The V call is TRBV6-1, the J call TRBJ2-7, with D possibly called TRBD1 or TRBD2 (5 bases each). The CDR3 is 13 amino acids. The germline V gene has CDR1 MNHNS and CDR2 SASEGT. Trimming cost V 7 bases and J 3 bases, with 13 bases left between them. CDR3 DNA: TGTGCCAGCACTGCTCCGGGACGCTACGAGCAGTACTTC. Its translation: CASTAPGRYEQYF.

V gene TRBV5-1 combines with J gene TRBJ2-7, with D possibly being TRBD1 (6 bases). Trimming pared 0 bases from V and 9 bases from J, leaving 19 bases between. CDR3 length: 15 amino acids. CDR1 and CDR2 (germline): SGHRS, YFSETQ. The chain's CDR3 is CASSLDGVQGPAQYF. DNA of the CDR3: TGCGCCAGCAGCTTGGATGGGGTACAGGGTCCGGCGCAGTACTTC. Drawing the rest from reference TRBV5-1 and TRBJ2-7, the complete variable domain is KAGVTQTPRYLIKTRGQQVTLSCSPISGHRSVSWYQQTPGQGLQFLFEYFSETQRNKGNFPGRFSGRQFSNSRSEMNVSTLELGDSALYLCASSLDGVQGPAQYFGPGTRLTVT.

This chain links TRBV18 with TRBJ2-5, with 8 bases fitting TRBD2. This CDR3 has 15 amino acids. Germline assignment: CDR1 KGHSH and CDR2 LQKENI. Unmatched junction bases numbered 11, after V lost 8 bases and J lost 3 bases. As DNA, the CDR3 is TGTGCCAGCCGCTCGGCAGCGGGGGAAAAAGAGACCCAGTACTTC. As protein: CASRSAAGEKETQYF.

The chain is built from TRBV30 and TRBJ2-5, with 9 bases aligning to TRBD1. Per the germline V gene, CDR1 is GTSNPN and CDR2 is SVGIG (reference sequence). This CDR3 has 15 residues. V trimming: 0 bases; J trimming: 1 base; junction bases outside the gene matches: 3. For the CDR3, the DNA is TGTGCCTGGAGTGTAGAGGGACAGGGCCAAGAGACCCAGTACTTC. It encodes CAWSVEGQGQETQYF.

This chain joins TRBV24-1 and TRBJ2-2; 7 bases agree with TRBD1. The trim removed 3 bases at V and 2 bases at J, leaving 8 bases unmatched. The V gene's germline CDR1 is KGHDR and CDR2 SFDVKD. There are 17 residues in the CDR3. CDR3 residues: CATSDINRGPNTGELFF. The CDR3 DNA is TGTGCCACCAGTGATATTAACAGGGGCCCAAACACCGGGGAGCTGTTTTTT.